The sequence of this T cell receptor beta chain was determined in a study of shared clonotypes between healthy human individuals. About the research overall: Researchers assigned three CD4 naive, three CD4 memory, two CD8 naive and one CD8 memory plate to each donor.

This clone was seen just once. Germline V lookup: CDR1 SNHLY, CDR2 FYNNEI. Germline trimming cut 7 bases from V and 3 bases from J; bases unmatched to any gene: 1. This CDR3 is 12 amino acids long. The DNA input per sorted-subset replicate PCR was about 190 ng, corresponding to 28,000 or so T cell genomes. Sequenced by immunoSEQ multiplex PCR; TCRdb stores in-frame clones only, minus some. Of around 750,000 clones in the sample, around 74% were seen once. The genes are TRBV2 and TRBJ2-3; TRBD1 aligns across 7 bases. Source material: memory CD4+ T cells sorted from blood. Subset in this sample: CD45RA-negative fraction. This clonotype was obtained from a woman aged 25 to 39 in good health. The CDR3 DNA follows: TGTGCCAGCAAGACAGGGACAGATACGCAGTATTTT. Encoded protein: CASKTGTDTQYF.